A single T cell receptor (beta chain) is shown here with its context. This clonotype showed up just a few times. It has no known antigen specificity. No base quality values were provided; no much bigger clone lies one nucleotide off. Instrument used: Illumina HiSeq 1500. In-frame beta chains were kept once TCRdb had trimmed the public reads at Q25 with fastp and called clones with MiXCR. Rows merge per CDR3 protein into single entries with the most common DNA and genes. The sample table contains about 68,000 distinct CDR3 sequences; only one count was recorded for approximately 22% of them. The ten biggest clones cover around 79% of the sample. The data are from a study of T cell repertoires in cytomegalovirus infection (dated by TCRdb to between 2017 and 2020). As for the study more broadly: The HLA type of each donor mattered for the analysis, because public TCR beta signatures pointed to carriage of CMV infection along with the matching HLA type.

The paper as a whole reports these results and caveats: Cumulative frequency of public TCR beta family members discriminated carriers of CMV infection plus the relevant HLA type in this cohort and an independent 352-donor cohort. In the ex vivo response, HLA-C-restricted CMV-specific TCR beta clonotypes were dominant, and in two of eight donors the single most frequent clonotype came from this HLA-C-restricted group.

V sheds 1 base and J sheds 1 base, leaving 10 bases between their ends. Based on the germline V gene (reference sequence), the CDR1 and CDR2 sequences are LGHDT and YNNKEL. CDR3 length: 15 amino acids, cysteine to phenylalanine. The retained sequence is limited to the CDR3, 45 bases, with the frame set at the first base. Sequenced input: PBMCs, sequenced either directly or after in vitro stimulation (not recorded which). This chain joins TRBV3-1 to TRBJ1-1; confidence is insufficient to name the D gene. This clonotype was obtained from a human donor in good health (CMV status not recorded). Some clones in this sample may be carry-over from other donors' samples. The CDR3 here reads CASSQGARWNTEAFF. The DNA is TGTGCCAGCAGCCAAGGGGCCAGATGGAACACTGAAGCTTTCTTT.